This T cell receptor (beta chain) is from a study of shared clonotypes between healthy human individuals. General study findings and limits: Lower generation probabilities were found for non-shared clonotypes than for those shared by all four donors.

Using immunoSEQ multiplex PCR, the repertoire was profiled, and TCRdb retains in-frame clones only, with some absent. The sample contains nearly 2 million clones, just under 95% of which appear only once. The CDR3 covers 15 residues. Germline CDR1 and CDR2: MDHEN and SYDVKM. V was cut by 5 bases and J by 1 base, with 9 bases left in between. Details on this clone: Its antigen is unknown.

It was CD45RO-negative cells, positively selected for CCR7, that made up naive CD8 cells, with terminally differentiated effector memory CD45RA+ cells excluded. The V call is TRBV28, the J call TRBJ1-6; D remains ambiguous. The source of this sequence is a man aged 18-30 years in good health. The sample comprised naive CD8+ T cells sorted from blood. The CDR3 region is CASSQGRSYNSPLHF. The CDR3 nucleotides read TGTGCCAGCAGTCAAGGTCGGTCCTATAATTCACCCCTCCACTTT.